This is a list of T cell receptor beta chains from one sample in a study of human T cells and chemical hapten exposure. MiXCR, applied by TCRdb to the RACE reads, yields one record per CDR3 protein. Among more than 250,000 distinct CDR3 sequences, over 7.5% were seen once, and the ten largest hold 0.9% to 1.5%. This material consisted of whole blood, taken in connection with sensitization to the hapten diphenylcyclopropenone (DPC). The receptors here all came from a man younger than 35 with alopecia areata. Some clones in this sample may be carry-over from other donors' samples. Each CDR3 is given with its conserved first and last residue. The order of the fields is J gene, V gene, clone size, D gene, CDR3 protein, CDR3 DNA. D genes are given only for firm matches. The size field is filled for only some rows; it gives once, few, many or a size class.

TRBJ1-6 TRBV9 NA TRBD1 CASSVAQGNSPLHF TGTGCCAGCAGCGTAGCACAGGGGAATTCACCCCTCCACTTT
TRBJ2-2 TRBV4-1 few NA CASSRKTGGVDTNTGELFF TGCGCCAGCAGCCGGAAGACAGGTGGGGTTGATACGAACACCGGGGAGCTGTTTTTT
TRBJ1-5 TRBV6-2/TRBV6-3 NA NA CASNDSPNQPQHF TGTGCCAGCAACGACAGCCCTAATCAGCCCCAGCATTTT
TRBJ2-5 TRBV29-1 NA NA CSARDRGETQYF TGCAGCGCCCGGGACCGAGGGGAGACCCAGTACTTC
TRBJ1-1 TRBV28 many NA CASNEENTEAFF TGTGCCAGCAATGAGGAGAACACTGAAGCTTTCTTT
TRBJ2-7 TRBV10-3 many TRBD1 CATGQGSFEQYF TGTGCCACCGGACAGGGTTCCTTCGAGCAGTACTTC
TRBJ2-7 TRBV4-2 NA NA CASSPPIRDKDYEQYF TGTGCCAGCAGCCCTCCCATCCGGGACAAAGACTACGAGCAGTACTTC
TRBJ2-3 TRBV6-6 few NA CASSPLGADTDTQYF TGTGCCAGCAGTCCCTTGGGGGCGGACACAGATACGCAGTATTTT
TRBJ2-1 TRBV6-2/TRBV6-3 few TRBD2 CASSFRGTILNNEQFF TGTGCCAGCAGTTTTCGTGGGACTATACTTAACAATGAGCAGTTCTTC
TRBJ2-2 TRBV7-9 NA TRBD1 CATRPGQGDTGELFF TGTGCCACCAGGCCGGGACAGGGGGACACCGGGGAGCTGTTTTTT
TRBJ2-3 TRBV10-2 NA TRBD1 CASSAPGQGTDTQYF TGCGCCAGCAGTGCCCCGGGACAGGGCACAGATACGCAGTATTTT
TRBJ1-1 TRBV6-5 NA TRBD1 CASRQDRGSEAFF TGTGCCAGCAGGCAAGACAGGGGGTCTGAAGCTTTCTTT
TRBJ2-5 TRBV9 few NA CASSVDGSEETQYF TGTGCCAGCAGCGTAGATGGGTCCGAGGAGACCCAGTACTTC
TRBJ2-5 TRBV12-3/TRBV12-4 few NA CASSGDGSGVAQYF TGTGCCAGCTCTGGGGACGGCTCGGGAGTGGCCCAGTACTTC
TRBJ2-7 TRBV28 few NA CASDPQGGSYEQYF TGTGCCAGCGACCCGCAGGGAGGCTCCTACGAGCAGTACTTC
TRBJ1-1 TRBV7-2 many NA CASRRRDGSTEAFF TGTGCCAGCAGGCGCAGGGACGGAAGCACTGAAGCTTTCTTT
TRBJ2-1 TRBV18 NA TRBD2 CASSPSLPSGGGEQFF TGTGCCAGCTCACCAAGTTTGCCTAGCGGGGGCGGTGAGCAGTTCTTC
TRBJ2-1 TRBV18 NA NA CASSPDSNNEQFF TGTGCCAGCTCTCCGGACAGTAACAATGAGCAGTTCTTC
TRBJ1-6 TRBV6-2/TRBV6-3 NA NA CASSYPERSNSPLHF TGTGCCAGCAGTTATCCAGAGCGATCCAATTCACCCCTCCACTTT
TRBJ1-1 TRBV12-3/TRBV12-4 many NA CASSFSMAEAFF TGTGCCAGCAGTTTTAGTATGGCTGAAGCTTTCTTT
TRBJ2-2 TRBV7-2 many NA CASSSKITGELFF TGTGCCAGCAGCTCTAAGATCACCGGGGAGCTGTTTTTT
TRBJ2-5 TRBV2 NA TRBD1 CASRPGQVVETQYF TGTGCCAGCAGACCTGGACAGGTTGTTGAGACCCAGTACTTC
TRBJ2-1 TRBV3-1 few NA CASSSLVSEQFF TGTGCCAGCAGCTCGCTAGTAAGTGAGCAGTTCTTC
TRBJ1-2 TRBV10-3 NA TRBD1 CAISEPDRRNYGYTF TGTGCCATCAGTGAACCGGACAGGAGAAACTATGGCTACACCTTC
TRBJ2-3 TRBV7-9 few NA CASSLQLRPGDTQYF TGTGCCAGCAGCCTGCAACTCCGACCGGGAGATACGCAGTATTTT
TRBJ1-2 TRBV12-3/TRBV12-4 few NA CASRPGVSNYGYTF TGTGCCAGCCGACCCGGTGTTTCCAACTATGGCTACACCTTC
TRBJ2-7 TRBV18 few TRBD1 CASSPRDRVYYEQYF TGTGCCAGCTCACCACGGGACAGGGTTTACTACGAGCAGTACTTC
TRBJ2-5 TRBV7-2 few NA CASSLVSGPETQYF TGTGCCAGCAGCTTAGTTTCTGGGCCGGAGACCCAGTACTTC
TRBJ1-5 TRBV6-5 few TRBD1 CASRPNRGRVHQPQHF TGTGCCAGCAGACCGAATAGGGGGCGAGTTCATCAGCCCCAGCATTTT
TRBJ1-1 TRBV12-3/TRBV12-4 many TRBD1 CASTLDRVGTFF TGTGCCAGCACCTTAGACAGGGTTGGAACTTTCTTT
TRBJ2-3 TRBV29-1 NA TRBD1 CSFRQGAYATDTQYF TGCAGCTTCCGACAGGGGGCGTATGCTACAGATACGCAGTATTTT